One and the same sample provided the 26 T cell receptor beta chains below, sequenced in a study of T cell responses to AZD1222 COVID-19 vaccine. The table came from immunoSEQ multiplex PCR; TCRdb's copy has only in-frame clones and leaves some out. The table has about 110,000 clones, about nine tenths seen once. The input for sequencing was peripheral blood, taken on day 0 of MenACWY control vaccination. The receptors shown here come from an adult in good health.

This clone showed up just once. The genes are TRBV5-1 and TRBJ2-7; D not certain. Trimming removed 4 bases from V and 3 bases from J, with 14 bases in between. This CDR3 spans 14 amino acids. Germline V gene data show CDR1 as SGHRS and CDR2 as YFSETQ. The CDR3, as DNA: TGCGCCAGCAGCGTATCCCTCCCAAACTACGAGCAGTACTTC. Amino acids: CASSVSLPNYEQYF.

This chain joins TRBV27 and TRBJ2-7, with D perhaps TRBD1 (6 bases). This CDR3 has 13 amino acids. V was cut by 6 bases and J by 3 bases, with 12 bases left in between. CDR1 MNHEY and CDR2 SMNVEV come from the germline V gene (reference sequence). CDR3 in DNA: TGTGCCAGCAGCCCCGGGACAAACTACGAGCAGTACTTC. This translates into CASSPGTNYEQYF.

V gene TRBV11-3 combines with J gene TRBJ2-7; D might be TRBD2 (5 bases). Germline loops: CDR1 SGHNT, CDR2 YENEEA. CDR3 length: 14 amino acids. Trimming removed 5 bases at V and 5 bases at J, with 16 bases between. The CDR3 loop reads CASSLSGLSNEQYF. CDR3 in DNA: TGTGCCAGCAGCCTTTCCGGACTTTCGAACGAGCAGTACTTC.

The gene calls are TRBV12-3 or TRBV12-4 and TRBJ1-5; perhaps TRBD1 as D (5 bases). The V end lost 4 bases, the J end lost 3 bases, and 7 bases lay between the germline ends. The CDR3 covers 13 residues. This CDR3 reads CASSWDFNQPQHF. DNA for the CDR3: TGTGCCAGCAGTTGGGACTTCAATCAGCCCCAGCATTTT.

The V and J genes are TRBV28 and TRBJ1-5; 8 nucleotides align to TRBD1. The germline gives CDR1 MDHEN, CDR2 SYDVKM. The CDR3 runs to 15 residues. After removal of 3 bases from V and 4 bases from J, the junction contained 5 bases not matched to a gene. The CDR3, as DNA: TGTGCCAGCAGTTTGTGGACAGGGCGGAATCAGCCCCAGCATTTT. This translates into CASSLWTGRNQPQHF.

The J gene is TRBJ2-7, the V gene TRBV11-2, with TRBD2 as a possible D gene (6 bases). The CDR3 contains 14 residues. V lost 7 bases to trimming and J lost 6 bases, with 19 bases between them. CDR1 is SGHAT, CDR2 FQNNGV, per germline. For the CDR3, the DNA is TGTGCCAGCACCCCGGGTGGAGGGTCTCTCGAGCAGTACTTC. Amino acid sequence: CASTPGGGSLEQYF. Full variable domain (remainder filled in from reference TRBV11-2 and TRBJ2-7): EAGVAQSPRYKIIEKRQSVAFWCNPISGHATLYWYQQILGQGPKLLIQFQNNGVVDDSQLPKDRFSAERLKGVDSTLKIQPAKLEDSAVYLCASTPGGGSLEQYFGPGTRLTVT.

Here the CDR3 reads CAVEWEGRADTQYF. The CDR3 DNA sequence: TGTGCAGTGGAGTGGGAAGGTCGCGCAGATACGCAGTATTTT. J is TRBJ2-3 and V is TRBV30; D remains unclear. Germline CDR1 is GTSNPN and CDR2 is SVGIG (reference sequence). The CDR3 contains 14 residues.

The gene calls are TRBV2 and TRBJ2-7; possibly TRBD1 for D (6 bases). Germline V gene data show CDR1 as SNHLY and CDR2 as FYNNEI. Trimming took 3 bases from V and 2 from J, leaving 8 bases between them. The CDR3 is made up of 13 amino acids. The CDR3 sequence: CASSDPGAYEQYF. The CDR3 nucleotides read TGTGCCAGCAGTGATCCAGGGGCCTACGAGCAGTACTTC.

The J gene is TRBJ1-1, the V gene TRBV19; D perhaps matches TRBD1 (6 bases). With 7 bases removed from V and 3 bases from J, the gap between germline ends came to 9 bases. Germline lookup yields CDR1 LNHDA and CDR2 SQIVND (reference sequence). The CDR3 runs to 12 residues. Here the CDR3 reads CASTPGDTEAFF. CDR3 nucleotide sequence: TGTGCCAGTACCCCAGGGGACACTGAAGCTTTCTTT.

This rearrangement joins TRBV7-9 to TRBJ1-2; possibly TRBD1 for D (5 bases). The V gene's germline CDR1 is SEHNR and CDR2 FQNEAQ (reference sequence). CDR3 length equals 12 residues. Trimming shortened V by 5 bases and J by 8 bases, and 12 bases separated the two germline ends. In nucleotides, the CDR3 is TGTGCCAGCAGCCCCGGGACCGGCGGCTACACCTTC. Residues: CASSPGTGGYTF.

CDR3 DNA: TGTGCCAGCAGCCCCCAAGGGGGTAGGGAAAAACTGTTTTTT. It encodes CASSPQGGREKLFF. The chain has TRBV9 and TRBJ1-4; maybe TRBD1 (6 bases). V lost 4 bases, J lost 8 bases, and 15 bases lay in between. The CDR3 has 14 amino acids. Germline CDR1 reads SGDLS; CDR2 reads YYNGEE.

The rearrangement links TRBV5-6 to TRBJ1-2; D remains ambiguous. Germline CDR1 is SGHDT and CDR2 is YYEEEE. The CDR3 spans 13 residues. Deletions cut 0 bases from V and 5 bases from J, with 8 bases between. DNA for the CDR3: TGTGCCAGCAGCTTGGTGTGGGATTATGGCTACACCTTC. Translation gives CASSLVWDYGYTF.

V and J are TRBV9 and TRBJ2-7, with D tentatively TRBD2 (5 bases). The CDR3 consists of 15 residues. V was pared by 2 bases and J by 2 bases, with 14 bases between. Germline CDR1 is SGDLS and CDR2 is YYNGEE. Written as DNA, the CDR3 is TGTGCCAGCAGCGTCGGGGTGGGCCACGCCTACGAGCAGTACTTC. This translates into CASSVGVGHAYEQYF.

The chain carries TRBV9 and TRBJ1-2; D is perhaps TRBD1 (6 bases). V was pared by 4 bases and J by 2 bases, with 15 bases between. The CDR3 covers 15 residues. Germline V CDR1 and CDR2: SGDLS, YYNGEE. The CDR3 sequence: CASSLEDSPNYGYTF. CDR3 sequence (DNA): TGTGCCAGCAGCTTAGAGGACAGCCCCAACTATGGCTACACCTTC.

The CDR3 reads CASSLARPSPLHF. CDR3 DNA sequence: TGTGCCAGCAGCTTGGCGCGTCCTTCACCCCTCCACTTT. This chain uses TRBV5-5 with TRBJ1-6; unclear D gene. V lost 0 bases and J lost 9, with 7 bases in between. This CDR3 spans 13 amino acids. Germline V CDR1 and CDR2: SGHKS, YYEKEE (reference sequence).

This chain links TRBV6-1 with TRBJ1-2; D not resolved. The V and J ends lost 2 bases and 7 bases respectively, with 11 bases between them. The CDR3 consists of 13 residues. The germline V gene encodes CDR1 MNHNS and CDR2 SASEGT. CDR3 in amino acids: CASSETNYSGYTF. The CDR3 DNA reads TGTGCCAGCAGTGAAACCAACTATAGTGGCTACACCTTC.

The CDR3 region is CASSLDRGLGNEQFF. The CDR3 DNA follows: TGTGCCAGCAGCCTAGACAGGGGGCTAGGGAATGAGCAGTTCTTC. J is TRBJ2-1 and V is TRBV3-1 (or the pseudogene TRBV3-2); TRBD1 matches 10 bases. Germline-derived CDR1 and CDR2 are LGHDT and YNNKEL (reference sequence). The CDR3 contains 15 residues. The J segment lost 7 bases and the V segment lost 4 bases, leaving 7 bases of the junction unmatched.

The rearrangement uses TRBV11-2 and TRBJ2-1; TRBD1 agrees at 8 bases. This CDR3 spans 15 amino acids. From germline, CDR1 is SGHAT and CDR2 FQNNGV. V was pared by 0 bases and J by 9 bases, with 7 bases of the junction left unmatched. This CDR3 is CASSLDLAGGIEQFF. The DNA for the CDR3 is TGTGCCAGCAGCTTAGATCTGGCAGGGGGCATTGAGCAGTTCTTC.

The gene calls are TRBV20-1 and TRBJ1-4, with a tentative D call TRBD1 (5 bases). Trimming removed 5 bases from V and 16 bases from J, with 17 bases in between. This CDR3 region has 11 residues. Germline assignment: CDR1 DFQATT and CDR2 SNEGSKA (reference sequence). The CDR3 protein is CSAPLTGPQFF. CDR3 in DNA: TGCAGTGCTCCTTTGACGGGACCCCAGTTTTTT.

The rearrangement joins TRBV5-1 to TRBJ1-3; possible D gene TRBD1, 6 bases. Germline CDR1 is SGHRS and CDR2 is YFSETQ. CDR3 size: 13 residues. The ends were cut back, 2 bases at V and 7 bases at J, with 10 bases in the middle. This CDR3 reads CASSLGGANTIYF. CDR3 DNA: TGCGCCAGCAGCTTAGGGGGGGCCAACACCATATATTTT.

This chain joins TRBV11-2 and TRBJ1-1; TRBD1 aligns across 7 bases. The germline CDR1 and CDR2 sequences are SGHAT and FQNNGV. V shed 3 bases and J 1 base; nucleotides not matched to a gene: 5. The CDR3 contains 15 residues. CDR3 bases: TGTGCCAGCAGCTTGGTACAGGGGTGGAACACTGAAGCTTTCTTT. Amino acids: CASSLVQGWNTEAFF.

CDR3 protein: CASRRTENQPQHF. CDR3 bases: TGTGCCAGCAGGAGGACAGAAAATCAGCCCCAGCATTTT. The V and J genes are TRBV6-5 and TRBJ1-5, with TRBD1 as a possible D gene (6 bases). The ends were cut back, 6 bases at V and 4 bases at J, with 10 bases in the middle. Germline V gene data show CDR1 as MNHEY and CDR2 as SVGAGI. The CDR3 sequence is 13 residues long.

The chain employs TRBV5-5 and TRBJ2-7; tentatively, D is TRBD1 (5 bases). The germline V and J ends were trimmed by 4 bases and 5 bases, with 16 bases remaining between them. CDR1 and CDR2 (germline): SGHKS, YYEKEE (reference sequence). The CDR3 has 14 residues. The CDR3 is CASSPPAGLHEQYF. In nucleotides, the CDR3 is TGTGCCAGCAGCCCTCCCGCAGGGCTGCACGAGCAGTACTTC.

The gene calls are TRBV5-5 and TRBJ2-3, with a possible D match to TRBD1 (5 bases). Germline-derived CDR1 and CDR2 are SGHKS and YYEKEE (reference sequence). The V gene lost 3 bases and the J gene lost 2 bases, with 10 bases spanning the gap. The CDR3 length is 14 residues. The CDR3, as DNA: TGTGCCAGCAGCTCCAGGGTACTCACAGATACGCAGTATTTT. Translating gives CASSSRVLTDTQYF.

The gene calls are TRBV4-2 and TRBJ1-2, with 7 bases lining up with TRBD1. CDR3 length equals 14 residues. J was trimmed by 2 bases and V by 1 base; bases with no gene match: 1. CDR1 LGHNA and CDR2 YNFKEQ come from the germline V gene. This chain's CDR3 is CASSQGTGNYGYTF. The CDR3 DNA follows: TGTGCCAGCAGCCAAGGGACAGGCAACTATGGCTACACCTTC.

V is TRBV4-2 and J is TRBJ2-7; D is ambiguous. The V end lost 1 base, the J end lost 0 bases, and 19 bases lay between the germline ends. The CDR3 spans 18 residues. Germline V gives CDR1 LGHNA, CDR2 YNFKEQ. In DNA, the CDR3 is TGTGCCAGCAGCCAAGCCTCCGCTGGGATAGGGATCTCCTACGAGCAGTACTTC. Protein: CASSQASAGIGISYEQYF.